This T cell receptor beta chain was sequenced during a study of CD8 T cells in ankylosing spondylitis. There are 14 residues in the CDR3. Trimming stripped 7 bases from V and 3 bases from J, with 12 bases between. Study outcomes and limitations: Reports of some motif variants in reactive arthritis synovial fluid and blood predate this one. Made up of under ten highly homologous variants, a TCR beta motif appeared characteristic of ankylosing spondylitis blood.

This clonotype was counted a few times. Its antigen is undetermined. TCR beta libraries were made by quantitative 5'-RACE with molecular barcodes. TCRdb redid the calling of the 5' RACE reads with MiXCR, one entry per CDR3 protein. The sample lists roughly 440,000 distinct CDR3 sequences; approximately 17% were seen once. Sequenced input: blood, either unsorted or a sorted T cell fraction (not recorded which). The genes are TRBV12-3 or TRBV12-4 and TRBJ2-2; no firm D call. The sequence was collected from a male donor with ankylosing spondylitis. The CDR3 here is CASTRLRDTGELFF. The CDR3 DNA follows: TGTGCCAGCACGCGTTTACGGGACACCGGGGAGCTGTTTTTT.